Listed below are T cell receptor beta chains from one sample, sequenced in a study of blood T cells in healthy people across ages. MiXCR, run by TCRdb on the 5' RACE reads, gives a single entry per CDR3 protein. The repertoire holds nearly 1 million distinct CDR3 sequences, with roughly half as singletons. The specimen sequenced was blood. The origin of the receptors is a woman aged 60-75 years in good health. Each CDR3 is given with its conserved first and last residue. A row's size may be missing; if present it is once, few, many or a size class.

J: TRBJ2-1; size: few; V: TRBV11-2; CDR3: CASSFGLAGWNEQFF
J: TRBJ1-2; size: .; V: TRBV6-5; CDR3: CASSSGTLGQIYGYTF
J: TRBJ2-1; size: .; V: TRBV4-1; CDR3: CASSLGLAGGYEQFF
J: TRBJ2-7; size: many; V: TRBV7-9; CDR3: CASSLGIGGTGASYEQYF
J: TRBJ2-1; size: few; V: TRBV20-1; CDR3: CSGQRDSNEQFF
J: TRBJ1-4; size: few; V: TRBV29-1; CDR3: CSVAQGANEKLFF
J: TRBJ1-4; size: .; V: TRBV2; CDR3: CASSPDRVPNEKLFF
J: TRBJ2-3; size: .; V: TRBV20-1; CDR3: CSARDVLAVLTDTQYF
J: TRBJ2-6; size: .; V: TRBV6-6; CDR3: CASSISSGANALTF
J: TRBJ1-2; size: .; V: TRBV27; CDR3: CASHGTNNYGYTF
J: TRBJ1-5; size: .; V: TRBV6-6; CDR3: CASNWDNQPQHF
J: .; size: .; V: TRBV10-3; CDR3: CAIMGQGGVHEQYF